One sample yielded the 25 T cell receptor beta chains listed below, sequenced in a study of CD8+ T cells in alopecia areata. Extraction and reverse transcription of RNA yielded cDNA as the sequencing template. Sequenced by immunoSEQ multiplex PCR; TCRdb stores in-frame clones only, minus some. The profile shows 120,000 or so clones, 30% to 40% of them singletons. The sequencing input was CD4+ T cells sorted from blood. The receptors here all came from a human donor with alopecia areata.

Only a few counts were recorded for this clone. V and J are TRBV2 and TRBJ2-3; 9 positions agree with TRBD2. The length of the CDR3 is 16 residues. The V segment lost 10 bases and the J segment 3 bases; nucleotides outside the gene matches: 14. CDR1 is SNHLY and CDR2 is FYNNEI in the germline V gene. DNA of the CDR3: TGTGCCACTCGGCGGGGGGGCCCTTTATCGACAGATACGCAGTATTTT. Translated: CATRRGGPLSTDTQYF.

The chain joins TRBV6-6 to TRBJ1-6; D is possibly TRBD1 (6 bases). This CDR3 is built from 12 residues. From germline, CDR1 is MNHNY and CDR2 SVGAGI (reference sequence). Trimming cost V 7 bases and J 10 bases, with 11 bases left between them. This CDR3 is CASTHRVSPLHF. CDR3 DNA: TGTGCCAGCACCCACAGGGTCTCACCCCTCCACTTT.

About this clone itself: One junction end disagrees with the germline gene, perhaps due to a read error. The rearrangement links TRBV25-1 to TRBJ2-7; 7 nucleotides line up with TRBD1. Looked up from germline, CDR1 is MGHDK and CDR2 is SYGVNS. The CDR3 is 10 amino acids. The CDR3 coding sequence is TGTGCCAGCAGGAGGACAGGAGCGCGCTTC. Translated, it gives CASRRTGARF.

This clone was seen more than once but under ten times. The rearrangement uses TRBV27 and TRBJ2-7, with D possibly matching TRBD2 (6 bases). Germline CDR1 reads MNHEY; CDR2 reads SMNVEV (reference sequence). Trimming stripped 1 base from V and 4 bases from J, with 14 bases between. The CDR3 is made up of 15 amino acids. CDR3 bases: TGTGCCAGCAGTTTATTGCCGGGAGCCGGTTACGAGCAGTACTTC. Translation: CASSLLPGAGYEQYF.

V and J are TRBV29-1 and TRBJ2-5; TRBD1 matches at 9 bases. CDR1 is SQVTM and CDR2 is ANQGSEA in the germline V gene. V was clipped by 8 bases and J by 5 bases; unmatched bases: 12. CDR3 length: 14 amino acids. The CDR3 DNA follows: TGCAGCCTAGCATCGACAGGGGGGGAGGAGACCCAGTACTTC. Its translation is CSLASTGGEETQYF.

V usage is TRBV6-9 and J usage is TRBJ2-4; D not certain. The CDR3 loop spans 13 amino acids. V was pared by 7 bases and J by 0 bases, with 7 bases between. Germline V gene data show CDR1 as MNHGY and CDR2 as SVAAGI. CDR3 sequence (DNA): TGTGCCAGCACCCCCCTAGCCAAAAACATTCAGTACTTC. It yields the protein CASTPLAKNIQYF.

Only a few counts were recorded for this clone. J is TRBJ2-7 and V is TRBV19; no reliable D call. The CDR3 contains 13 residues. Germline CDR1 is LNHDA and CDR2 is SQIVND (reference sequence). Between the trimmed V and J ends, which lost 6 bases and 2 bases, there was a span of 11 bases. CDR3 sequence (DNA): TGTGCCAGTAGCAACTACCCGGCCTACGAGCAGTACTTC. This translates into CASSNYPAYEQYF.

J is TRBJ2-5 and V is TRBV7-2; D tentatively fits TRBD1 or TRBD2 (5 bases each). Trimming stripped 2 bases from V and 4 bases from J, with 14 bases between. This CDR3 has 15 amino acids. CDR1 SGHTA and CDR2 FQGNSA come from the germline V gene. The CDR3 sequence is CASSLPTSGTETQYF. The DNA for the CDR3 is TGTGCCAGCAGCTTACCCACGTCGGGGACAGAGACCCAGTACTTC.

There are a few counts of this clone. The chain's CDR3 is CASSAIGVTEAFF. The CDR3, as DNA: TGTGCCAGCAGCGCCATAGGGGTTACTGAAGCTTTCTTT. This chain links TRBV9 with TRBJ1-1; D is possibly TRBD1 (5 bases). The CDR3 runs to 13 residues. Germline V gene data show CDR1 as SGDLS and CDR2 as YYNGEE. Trimming removed 3 bases from V and 5 bases from J, with 11 bases in between.

The V call is TRBV30, the J call TRBJ1-2; D remains ambiguous. CDR1 and CDR2 from the germline V gene are GTSNPN and SVGIG (reference sequence). Trimming shortened V by 3 bases and J by 4 bases, and 15 bases separated the two germline ends. The CDR3 sequence is 14 residues long. In DNA, the CDR3 is TGTGCCTGGAGCTTCGTTACGAGGACCTATGGCTACACCTTC. Amino acid sequence: CAWSFVTRTYGYTF.

The rearrangement uses TRBV7-9 and TRBJ1-2; D might be TRBD1 (5 bases). V lost 5 bases and J lost 10, with 20 bases in between. The CDR3 extends over 14 amino acids. CDR1 SEHNR and CDR2 FQNEAQ come from the germline V gene (reference sequence). Here the CDR3 reads CASSPLGLVLVYTF. The CDR3 coding sequence is TGTGCCAGCAGCCCATTGGGGCTGGTGCTTGTCTACACCTTC.

V is TRBV6-5 and J is TRBJ2-3; the D gene is possibly TRBD2 (6 bases). CDR3 length: 12 amino acids. Germline-derived CDR1 and CDR2 are MNHEY and SVGAGI. Trimming took off 5 bases at V and 9 bases at J, with 12 bases between the two ends. The CDR3 sequence is CASSTSSVTQYF. CDR3 coding DNA: TGTGCCAGCAGTACCTCTAGCGTGACGCAGTATTTT.

This chain links TRBV29-1 with TRBJ1-5, with a possible D match to TRBD1 (5 bases). The germline V gene encodes CDR1 SQVTM and CDR2 ANQGSEA. This CDR3 is built from 14 residues. V was trimmed by 6 bases and J by 2 bases, leaving 14 bases between them. In nucleotides, the CDR3 is TGCAGCGTCTCCCGGGACGGCGGCAATCAGCCCCAGCATTTT. It is translated as CSVSRDGGNQPQHF.

This rearrangement joins TRBV5-1 to TRBJ1-1, with D hard to call. In germline, CDR1 is SGHRS, CDR2 YFSETQ. Trimming cost V 5 bases and J 1 base, with 12 bases left between them. This CDR3 region has 14 residues. Here the CDR3 DNA reads TGCGCCAGCAGTAACCCGGTACGGAACACTGAAGCTTTCTTT. This sequence encodes CASSNPVRNTEAFF.

The chain is built from TRBV2 and TRBJ2-2, with D perhaps assigned TRBD1 or TRBD2 (5 bases each). The ends were cut back, 5 bases at V and 7 bases at J, with 11 bases in the middle. The CDR3 is made up of 13 amino acids. CDR1 is SNHLY and CDR2 is FYNNEI in the germline V gene. Here the CDR3 DNA reads TGTGCCAGCAGTCAAGAGGGGTTCGGGGAGCTGTTTTTT. Translated, it gives CASSQEGFGELFF.

This clone was recorded a few times. The CDR3 nucleotides read TGCGCCAGCAGCTCGGGACAGTTGGCAGAGACCCAGTACTTC. The encoded protein is CASSSGQLAETQYF. The gene calls are TRBV5-1 and TRBJ2-5; 7 nucleotides line up with TRBD1. V lost 3 bases and J lost 4; bases outside the gene matches: 6. The CDR3 contains 14 residues. Germline assignment: CDR1 SGHRS and CDR2 YFSETQ. Based on the CDR3 plus reference TRBV5-1 and TRBJ2-5, the full variable domain is KAGVTQTPRYLIKTRGQQVTLSCSPISGHRSVSWYQQTPGQGLQFLFEYFSETQRNKGNFPGRFSGRQFSNSRSEMNVSTLELGDSALYLCASSSGQLAETQYFGPGTRLLVL.

The chain carries TRBV27 and TRBJ2-5; the D is unclear. V lost 1 base to trimming and J lost 2 bases, with 8 bases between them. From germline, CDR1 is MNHEY and CDR2 SMNVEV (reference sequence). The CDR3 is made up of 14 amino acids. The CDR3 DNA reads as TGTGCCAGCAGTTTATTAGGGAAGCAAGAGACCCAGTACTTC. Amino acid sequence: CASSLLGKQETQYF.

The chain recombines TRBV29-1 with TRBJ2-3; TRBD2 aligns across 13 bases. There are 14 residues in the CDR3. The junction had 3 bases not matched to a gene; V was cut back by 7 bases and J by 2 bases. The germline gives CDR1 SQVTM, CDR2 ANQGSEA. CDR3 DNA sequence: TGCAGCGCCGGACTAGCGGGGGCCACAGATACGCAGTATTTT. This sequence encodes CSAGLAGATDTQYF.

The chain joins TRBV29-1 to TRBJ2-2; the match to TRBD1 covers 9 bases. Germline V gene data show CDR1 as SQVTM and CDR2 as ANQGSEA. With 6 bases clipped from V and 4 bases from J, the junction kept 9 bases outside the gene matches. The CDR3 length is 15 residues. CDR3 loop: CSVLGQGTSTGELFF. The CDR3 region has the DNA TGCAGCGTGCTGGGACAGGGAACCAGCACCGGGGAGCTGTTTTTT.

This clone was found a few times. The rearrangement joins TRBV7-9 to TRBJ1-5; a weak D match, TRBD1 (5 bases). The CDR3 totals 14 residues. V lost 5 bases and J 5 bases, leaving 13 bases between the germline ends. CDR1 is SEHNR, CDR2 FQNEAQ, per germline (reference sequence). In DNA, the CDR3 is TGTGCCAGCAGCCAGGCAGGGCGCGATCAGCCCCAGCATTTT. This gives the protein CASSQAGRDQPQHF.

This clone came up a few times. This CDR3 is also generated by other DNA sequences in the sample. This rearrangement joins TRBV29-1 to TRBJ1-1, with 7 bases identical to TRBD1. V shed 7 bases and J 1 base; nucleotides not matched to a gene: 3. The CDR3 runs 12 residues. Germline V gives CDR1 SQVTM, CDR2 ANQGSEA. This chain's CDR3 is CSADRANTEAFF. In DNA, the CDR3 is TGCAGCGCTGACAGGGCGAACACTGAAGCTTTCTTT.

The V and J genes are TRBV29-1 and TRBJ2-3; D is ambiguous. The CDR3 has 14 residues. Germline CDR1 is SQVTM and CDR2 is ANQGSEA. V gave up 6 bases and J gave up 2 bases, with 15 bases separating them. The CDR3 reads CSVGSLTHTDTQYF. The CDR3 bases are TGCAGCGTCGGGTCCTTAACTCACACAGATACGCAGTATTTT.

This clone was detected many times. The chain recombines TRBV4-1 with TRBJ2-5; a weak D match, TRBD2 (5 bases). The germline V gene encodes CDR1 MGHRA and CDR2 YSYEKL. Trimming removed 0 bases at V and 1 base at J, with 6 bases between. This CDR3 comprises 14 residues. For the CDR3, the DNA is TGCGCCAGCAGCCAAGAAGGACTCCAAGAGACCCAGTACTTC. It codes for CASSQEGLQETQYF.

This clone has a handful of counts. This sequence joins TRBV29-1 and TRBJ2-7, with 10 bases that match TRBD1. The CDR3 totals 15 residues. CDR1 is SQVTM and CDR2 is ANQGSEA in the germline V gene. Germline trimming cut 6 bases from V and 0 bases from J; bases unmatched to any gene: 8. The CDR3 protein is CSVATGTGASYEQYF. The CDR3 DNA is TGCAGCGTAGCTACCGGGACAGGGGCCTCCTACGAGCAGTACTTC.

This chain joins TRBV7-2 and TRBJ2-5; 9 positions match TRBD2. J gave up 2 bases and V 1 base, and 8 bases lay outside the gene matches. This CDR3 region has 17 residues. The germline V gene encodes CDR1 SGHTA and CDR2 FQGNSA. The CDR3: CASSLVSRLAGQETQYF. For the CDR3, the DNA is TGTGCCAGCAGCTTAGTTTCTCGTCTAGCGGGGCAAGAGACCCAGTACTTC.